Each of the 14 T cell receptor beta chains below was sequenced from the same sample in a study of cytomegalovirus exposure and HLA in healthy donors. Amplification used 60 Vbeta primers and 13 Jbeta primers. Repertoires were generated with immunoSEQ multiplex PCR, while TCRdb's copy carries only in-frame clones and drops some. The sample includes over 150,000 clones, 80% seen only once; the top ten take roughly 9.7%. The material sequenced was PBMCs. The source of these receptors is a man in his late teens or twenties in good health and CMV-seropositive.

The V call is TRBV9, the J call TRBJ2-2; 9 positions match TRBD1. Germline CDR1 and CDR2: SGDLS and YYNGEE. This CDR3 contains 16 residues. Trimming took 4 bases from V and 2 from J; bases not matched to a gene: 6. In DNA, the CDR3 is TGTGCCAGCAGCCCCGCGGACAGGGGAAACACCGGGGAGCTGTTTTTT. Its translation is CASSPADRGNTGELFF.

The V call is TRBV7-3, the J call TRBJ2-2; D is perhaps TRBD2 (6 bases). V was shortened by 3 bases and J by 6 bases, with 17 bases between the two germline ends. The V gene's germline CDR1 is SGHTA and CDR2 FQGTGA. CDR3 length equals 16 residues. In DNA form, the CDR3 reads TGTGCCAGCAGCTTCTGGAGTAGCGGCGTCCCCGGGGAGCTGTTTTTT. It specifies CASSFWSSGVPGELFF.

The chain combines TRBV14 with TRBJ2-5; D may be TRBD2 (7 bases). Germline V CDR1 and CDR2: SGHDN, FVKESK. CDR3 length: 16 residues. V lost 4 bases and J 3 bases, leaving 18 bases between the germline ends. CDR3 coding DNA: TGTGCCAGCAGCCCCTTAGGGGGGGGGCGCGAAGAGACCCAGTACTTC. Its translation: CASSPLGGGREETQYF.

The rearrangement links TRBV5-1 to TRBJ1-1; weak D call: TRBD1 (5 bases). This CDR3 is built from 16 residues. CDR1 SGHRS and CDR2 YFSETQ come from the germline V gene. The germline V and J ends were trimmed by 2 bases and 4 bases, with 18 bases remaining between them. This chain's CDR3 is CASSLPGGRGGTEAFF. In nucleotides, the CDR3 is TGCGCCAGCAGCTTACCTGGTGGTAGGGGTGGCACTGAAGCTTTCTTT.

The chain recombines TRBV9 with TRBJ1-1; 10 nucleotides align to TRBD1. J was trimmed by 4 bases and V by 3 bases; bases with no gene match: 6. Per the germline V gene, CDR1 is SGDLS and CDR2 is YYNGEE. The CDR3 is 15 amino acids. The CDR3 DNA follows: TGTGCCAGCAGCGCAACGGGACAGGGGCGCACTGAAGCTTTCTTT. It is translated as CASSATGQGRTEAFF. Drawing the rest from reference TRBV9 and TRBJ1-1, the complete variable domain is DSGVTQTPKHLITATGQRVTLRCSPRSGDLSVYWYQQSLDQGLQFLIQYYNGEERAKGNILERFSAQQFPDLHSELNLSSLELGDSALYFCASSATGQGRTEAFFGQGTRLTVV.

V is TRBV5-3 and J is TRBJ2-2, with TRBD2 identical over 13 bases. TRBV5-3 is reported as an ORF; its role is uncertain. This CDR3 spans 15 amino acids. Trimming removed 5 bases from V and 7 bases from J; junction bases left unmatched: 5. In DNA form, the CDR3 reads TGTGCCAGAAGTCCCCGGACTAGCGGGAGCGGGGAGCTGTTTTTT. Its translation is CARSPRTSGSGELFF.

The chain uses TRBV4-1 and TRBJ2-7, with 8 positions matching TRBD1. Germline V gene data show CDR1 as MGHRA and CDR2 as YSYEKL. Losses at the gene ends were 3 bases for V and 4 bases for J; bases not matched to a gene: 2. The CDR3 has 13 amino acids. The CDR3 DNA sequence: TGCGCCAGCAGCCACCGGACAGGGTACGAGCAGTACTTC. Translated: CASSHRTGYEQYF.

The V call is TRBV7-9, the J call TRBJ2-5, with TRBD2 as a possible D gene (5 bases). CDR3 size: 15 residues. V was pared by 5 bases and J by 4 bases, with 17 bases between. Germline V gene sequence: CDR1 SEHNR, CDR2 FQNEAQ (reference sequence). CDR3 DNA: TGTGCCAGCAGCGTATTGGGCGGGCTGGCAGAGACCCAGTACTTC. This gives the protein CASSVLGGLAETQYF.

J is TRBJ1-4 and V is TRBV28, with 8 positions matching TRBD1. The J segment lost 5 bases and the V segment lost 5 bases, leaving 7 bases of the junction unmatched. This CDR3 region has 15 residues. From germline, CDR1 is MDHEN and CDR2 SYDVKM. The CDR3: CASSPVRGRNEKLFF. CDR3 in DNA: TGTGCCAGCAGTCCCGTCAGGGGGCGCAATGAAAAACTGTTTTTT. The full variable domain, rest sourced from reference TRBV28 and TRBJ1-4, is DVKVTQSSRYLVKRTGEKVFLECVQDMDHENMFWYRQDPGLGLRLIYFSYDVKMKEKGDIPEGYSVSREKKERFSLILESASTNQTSMYLCASSPVRGRNEKLFFGSGTQLSVL.

This clone was seen only once. The chain has TRBV15 and TRBJ2-6; D is possibly TRBD1 (6 bases). The CDR3 runs to 15 residues. V lost 5 bases and J lost 1, with 9 bases in between. Per germline, CDR1 LNHNV and CDR2 YYDKDF (reference sequence). CDR3: CATSHRVSGANVLTF. The CDR3 nucleotides are TGTGCCACCAGCCACAGGGTGTCTGGGGCCAACGTCCTGACTTTC.

The chain uses TRBV19 and TRBJ2-1, with 8 positions matching TRBD2. J was trimmed by 4 bases and V by 6 bases; bases with no gene match: 8. This CDR3 contains 15 residues. CDR1 and CDR2 from the germline V gene are LNHDA and SQIVND (reference sequence). The CDR3 is CASRPRGGIYNEQFF. The CDR3, as DNA: TGTGCCAGTAGACCCCGGGGGGGGATATACAATGAGCAGTTCTTC.

The chain is built from TRBV14 and TRBJ2-7; tentatively, D is TRBD1 (6 bases). Germline V gives CDR1 SGHDN, CDR2 FVKESK. The CDR3 sequence is 13 residues long. The V end was cut by 2 bases, the J end by 3 bases, with 8 bases between. The CDR3 nucleotides read TGTGCCAGCAGCCAACAGGGGTACTACGAGCAGTACTTC. Protein: CASSQQGYYEQYF.

This chain joins TRBV19 and TRBJ2-6, with a possible D match to TRBD1 (6 bases). The germline V and J ends were trimmed by 7 bases and 0 bases, with 7 bases remaining between them. CDR3 length: 14 residues. Germline V gives CDR1 LNHDA, CDR2 SQIVND (reference sequence). The CDR3 loop reads CASKDSSGANVLTF. CDR3 bases: TGTGCCAGTAAGGACAGCTCTGGGGCCAACGTCCTGACTTTC.

V is TRBV27 and J is TRBJ1-1; no reliable D call. From germline, CDR1 is MNHEY and CDR2 SMNVEV (reference sequence). The CDR3 consists of 15 residues. Trimming cost V 0 bases and J 0 bases, with 8 bases left between them. The CDR3 bases are TGTGCCAGCAGTTTATCGGTCGCAGTGAACACTGAAGCTTTCTTT. Protein: CASSLSVAVNTEAFF.